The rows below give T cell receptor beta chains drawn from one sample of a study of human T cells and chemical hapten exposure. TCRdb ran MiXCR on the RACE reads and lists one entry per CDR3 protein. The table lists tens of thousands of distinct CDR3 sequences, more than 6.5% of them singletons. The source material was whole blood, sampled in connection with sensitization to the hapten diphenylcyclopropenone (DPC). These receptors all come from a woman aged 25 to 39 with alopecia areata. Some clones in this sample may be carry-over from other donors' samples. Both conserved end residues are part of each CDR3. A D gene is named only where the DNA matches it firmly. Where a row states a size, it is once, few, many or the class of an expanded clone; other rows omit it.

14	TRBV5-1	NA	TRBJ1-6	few	CASSLARSDSPLHF	TGCGCCAGCAGCTTGGCCAGGTCAGATTCACCCCTCCACTTT
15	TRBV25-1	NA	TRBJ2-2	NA	CASSVDRGFAGELFF	TGTGCCAGCAGTGTAGATCGAGGGTTCGCGGGGGAGCTGTTTTTT
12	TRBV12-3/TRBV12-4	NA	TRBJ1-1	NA	CASNPGGTEAFF	TGTGCCAGCAATCCCGGGGGTACTGAAGCTTTCTTT
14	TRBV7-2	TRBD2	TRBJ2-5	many	CASKLAGDQETQYF	TGTGCCAGCAAACTAGCGGGGGACCAAGAGACCCAGTACTTC
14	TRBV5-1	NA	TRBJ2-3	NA	CASSLEGYTDTQYF	TGCGCCAGCAGCTTGGAGGGATACACAGATACGCAGTATTTT
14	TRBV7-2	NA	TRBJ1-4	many	CASSLDRTNEKLFF	TGTGCCAGCAGCCTAGACAGGACTAATGAAAAACTGTTTTTT
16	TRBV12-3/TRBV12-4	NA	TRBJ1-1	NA	CASSPVGVGFYTEAFF	TGTGCCAGCAGCCCCGTTGGTGTTGGATTCTACACTGAAGCTTTCTTT
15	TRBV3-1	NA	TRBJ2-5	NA	CASSQGRGPQRTQYF	TGTGCCAGCAGCCAAGGCAGGGGACCCCAGCGGACCCAGTACTTC
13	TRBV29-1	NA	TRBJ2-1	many	CSVEKQTYNEQFF	TGCAGCGTTGAAAAGCAAACCTACAATGAGCAGTTCTTC
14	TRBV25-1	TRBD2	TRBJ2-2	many	CASSGRLASGELFF	TGTGCCAGCAGTGGGAGACTAGCGTCCGGGGAGCTGTTTTTT
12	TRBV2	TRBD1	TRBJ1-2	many	CASSGTGRGYTF	TGTGCCAGCAGTGGGACAGGTCGGGGCTACACCTTC
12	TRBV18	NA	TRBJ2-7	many	CASSPEYYEQYF	TGTGCCAGCTCACCCGAATACTACGAGCAGTACTTC
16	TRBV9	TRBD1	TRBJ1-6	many	CASSVAGRDRGSPLHF	TGTGCCAGCAGCGTAGCAGGGCGAGACAGGGGTTCACCCCTCCACTTT
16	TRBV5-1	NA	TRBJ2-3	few	CASSLGGSRSGDTQYF	TGCGCCAGCAGCTTGGGGGGCTCCCGGAGTGGAGATACGCAGTATTTT
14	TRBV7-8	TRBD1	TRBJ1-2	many	CASSHDQGARGYTF	TGTGCCAGCAGCCATGATCAGGGGGCGCGTGGCTACACCTTC
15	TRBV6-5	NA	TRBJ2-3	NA	CASRAVLVGTDTQYF	TGTGCCAGCCGAGCTGTGCTGGTGGGGACAGATACGCAGTATTTT
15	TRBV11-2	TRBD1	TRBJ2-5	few	CASSLGQHLQETQYF	TGTGCCAGCAGCTTGGGACAGCACCTCCAAGAGACCCAGTACTTC
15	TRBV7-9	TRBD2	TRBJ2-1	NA	CASSPAGGQYNEQFF	TGTGCCAGCAGCCCAGCGGGGGGCCAATACAATGAGCAGTTCTTC
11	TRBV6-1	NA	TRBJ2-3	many	CASCSTDTQYF	TGTGCCAGCTGCAGCACAGATACGCAGTATTTT
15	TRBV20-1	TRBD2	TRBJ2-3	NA	CSAIRTSGGSDTQYF	TGCAGTGCTATCCGGACTAGCGGGGGCTCGGATACGCAGTATTTT
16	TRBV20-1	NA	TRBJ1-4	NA	CSARVIIGQGREKLFF	TGCAGTGCTAGAGTTATTATAGGGCAGGGTAGAGAAAAACTGTTTTTT
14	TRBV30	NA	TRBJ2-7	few	CAWSVLRDPYEQYF	TGTGCCTGGAGTGTACTCAGGGATCCCTACGAGCAGTACTTC
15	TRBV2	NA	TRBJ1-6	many	CASSEDGRAGSPLHF	TGTGCCAGCAGTGAAGATGGCAGGGCAGGCTCACCCCTCCACTTT
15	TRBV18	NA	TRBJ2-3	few	CASSPPFASEDTQYF	TGTGCCAGCTCACCACCGTTCGCTAGCGAAGATACGCAGTATTTT
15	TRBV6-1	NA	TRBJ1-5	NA	CATSSGRYSNQPQHF	TGTGCCACCTCCTCCGGGCGATATAGCAATCAGCCCCAGCATTTT
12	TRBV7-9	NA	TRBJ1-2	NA	CASSFVPGGYTF	TGTGCCAGCAGCTTTGTTCCAGGCGGCTACACCTTC
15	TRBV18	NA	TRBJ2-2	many	CASSPRTGNTGELFF	TGTGCCAGCTCACCCCGAACCGGGAACACCGGGGAGCTGTTTTTT
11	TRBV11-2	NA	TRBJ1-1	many	CASSLTTEAFF	TGTGCCAGCAGCCTCACCACTGAAGCTTTCTTT
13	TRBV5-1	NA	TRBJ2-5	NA	CASSLQGIETQYF	TGCGCCAGCAGCTTGCAAGGGATTGAGACCCAGTACTTC
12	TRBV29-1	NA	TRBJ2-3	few	CSVAGSTDTQYF	TGCAGCGTTGCAGGGAGCACAGATACGCAGTATTTT
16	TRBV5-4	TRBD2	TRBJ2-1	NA	CASSLKLAGGANEQFF	TGTGCCAGCAGCTTAAAACTAGCGGGGGGCGCCAATGAGCAGTTCTTC
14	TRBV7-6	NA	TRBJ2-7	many	CASSFEGRAYEQYF	TGTGCCAGCAGCTTCGAGGGTAGGGCCTACGAGCAGTACTTC
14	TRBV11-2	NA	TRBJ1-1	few	CASSLSGDDTEAFF	TGTGCCAGCAGCTTGTCAGGGGACGACACTGAAGCTTTCTTT
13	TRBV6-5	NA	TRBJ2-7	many	CASARAAFYEQYF	TGTGCCAGTGCCCGGGCAGCTTTCTACGAGCAGTACTTC
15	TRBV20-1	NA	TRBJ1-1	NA	CSARTGTGRRTEAFF	TGCAGTGCTCGAACCGGGACGGGACGCCGGACTGAAGCTTTCTTT
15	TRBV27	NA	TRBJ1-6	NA	CASSLRETYNSPLHF	TGTGCCAGCAGTTTACGGGAGACCTATAATTCACCCCTCCACTTT
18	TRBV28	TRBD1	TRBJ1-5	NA	CAVSGIPYRGYSNQPQHF	TGTGCCGTATCCGGCATCCCTTACAGGGGCTATAGCAATCAGCCCCAGCATTTT
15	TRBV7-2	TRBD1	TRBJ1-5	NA	CASSPGTGSYQPQHF	TGTGCCAGCAGCCCAGGGACAGGGAGCTATCAGCCCCAGCATTTT
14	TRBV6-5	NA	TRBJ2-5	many	CASRRNEIWETQYF	TGTGCCAGCCGGCGAAACGAAATCTGGGAGACCCAGTACTTC
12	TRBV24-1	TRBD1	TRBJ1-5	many	CATSDEQGTQHF	TGTGCCACCAGTGATGAACAGGGGACTCAGCATTTT
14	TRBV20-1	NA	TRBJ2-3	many	CSTFGLLITDTQYF	TGCAGTACCTTCGGACTGTTGATTACAGATACGCAGTATTTT
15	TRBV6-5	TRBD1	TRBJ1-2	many	CASSYRTGGMDGYTF	TGTGCCAGCAGTTACAGGACAGGCGGCATGGATGGCTACACCTTC
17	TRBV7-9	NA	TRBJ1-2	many	CASSGTGTPVTFYGYTF	TGTGCCAGCAGCGGAACAGGGACTCCCGTCACTTTCTATGGCTACACCTTC
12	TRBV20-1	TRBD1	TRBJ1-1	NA	CSAPQGDTEAFF	TGCAGTGCTCCCCAGGGGGACACTGAAGCTTTCTTT
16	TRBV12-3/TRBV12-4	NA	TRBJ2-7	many	CASAVRVRGFLYEQYF	TGTGCCAGTGCCGTTCGGGTCCGTGGATTCTTATACGAGCAGTACTTC
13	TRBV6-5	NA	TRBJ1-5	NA	CASGRVGGQPQHF	TGTGCCAGCGGCAGGGTTGGTGGTCAGCCCCAGCATTTT
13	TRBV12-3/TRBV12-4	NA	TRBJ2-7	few	CASSSGKDFKQYF	TGTGCCAGCAGTTCCGGGAAAGACTTCAAGCAGTACTTC
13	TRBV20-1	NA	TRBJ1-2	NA	CSAPAGGDYGDTF	TGCAGTGCCCCGGCCGGGGGGGACTATGGCGACACCTTC
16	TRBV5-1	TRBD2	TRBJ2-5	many	CASSREGLELKETQYF	TGCGCCAGCAGTAGGGAGGGGCTTGAACTCAAAGAGACCCAGTACTTC
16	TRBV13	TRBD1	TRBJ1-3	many	CASSYSGTAFGNTIYF	TGTGCCAGCAGCTACTCCGGGACAGCTTTTGGAAACACCATATATTTT